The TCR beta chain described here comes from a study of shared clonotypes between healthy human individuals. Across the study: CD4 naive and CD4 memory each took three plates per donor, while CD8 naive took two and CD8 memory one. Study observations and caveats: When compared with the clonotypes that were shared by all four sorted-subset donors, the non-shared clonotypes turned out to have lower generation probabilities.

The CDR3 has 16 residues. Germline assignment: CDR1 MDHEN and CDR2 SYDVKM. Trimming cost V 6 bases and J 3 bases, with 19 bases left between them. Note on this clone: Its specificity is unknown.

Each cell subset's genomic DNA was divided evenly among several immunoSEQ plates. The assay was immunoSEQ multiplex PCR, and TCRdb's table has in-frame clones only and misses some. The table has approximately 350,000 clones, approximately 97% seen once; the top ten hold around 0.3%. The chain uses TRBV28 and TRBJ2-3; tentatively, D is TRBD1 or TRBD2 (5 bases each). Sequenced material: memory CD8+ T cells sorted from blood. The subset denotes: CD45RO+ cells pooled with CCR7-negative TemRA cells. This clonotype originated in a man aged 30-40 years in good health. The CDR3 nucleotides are TGTGCCAGCAGCCAGCACGGCCAGGGACCAACAGATACGCAGTATTTT. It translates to CASSQHGQGPTDTQYF. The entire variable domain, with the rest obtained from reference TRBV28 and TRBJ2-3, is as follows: DVKVTQSSRYLVKRTGEKVFLECVQDMDHENMFWYRQDPGLGLRLIYFSYDVKMKEKGDIPEGYSVSREKKERFSLILESASTNQTSMYLCASSQHGQGPTDTQYFGPGTRLTVL.